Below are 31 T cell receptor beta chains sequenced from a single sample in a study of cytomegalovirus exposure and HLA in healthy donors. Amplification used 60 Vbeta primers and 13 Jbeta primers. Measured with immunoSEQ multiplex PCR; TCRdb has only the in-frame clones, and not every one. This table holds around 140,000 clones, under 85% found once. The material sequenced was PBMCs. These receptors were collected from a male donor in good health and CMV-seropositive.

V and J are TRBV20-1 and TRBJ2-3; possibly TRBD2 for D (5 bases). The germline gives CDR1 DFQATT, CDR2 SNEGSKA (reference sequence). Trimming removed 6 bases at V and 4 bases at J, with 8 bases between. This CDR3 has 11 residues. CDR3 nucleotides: TGCAGTGCCAGTAGCGCAGATACGCAGTATTTT. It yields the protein CSASSADTQYF.

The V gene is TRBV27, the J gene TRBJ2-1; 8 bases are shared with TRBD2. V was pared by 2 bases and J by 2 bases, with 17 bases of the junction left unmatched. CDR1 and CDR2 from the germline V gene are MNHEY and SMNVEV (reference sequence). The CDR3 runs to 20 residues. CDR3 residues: CASSLIPGLAGRGTYNEQFF. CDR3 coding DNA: TGTGCCAGCAGTTTAATCCCCGGGCTAGCGGGCCGAGGCACCTACAATGAGCAGTTCTTC.

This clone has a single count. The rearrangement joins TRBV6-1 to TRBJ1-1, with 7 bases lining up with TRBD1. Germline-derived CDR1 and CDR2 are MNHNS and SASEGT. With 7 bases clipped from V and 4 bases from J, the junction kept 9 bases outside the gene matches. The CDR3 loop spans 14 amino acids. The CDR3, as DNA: TGTGCCAGCACCCTCGACAGGGTGGGCACTGAAGCTTTCTTT. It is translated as CASTLDRVGTEAFF.

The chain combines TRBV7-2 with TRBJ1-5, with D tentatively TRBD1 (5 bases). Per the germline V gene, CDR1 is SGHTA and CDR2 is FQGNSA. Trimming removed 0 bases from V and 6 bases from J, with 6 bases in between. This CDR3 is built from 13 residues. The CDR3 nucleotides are TGTGCCAGCAGCTTAGCAGGGGCTCAGCCCCAGCATTTT. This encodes CASSLAGAQPQHF.

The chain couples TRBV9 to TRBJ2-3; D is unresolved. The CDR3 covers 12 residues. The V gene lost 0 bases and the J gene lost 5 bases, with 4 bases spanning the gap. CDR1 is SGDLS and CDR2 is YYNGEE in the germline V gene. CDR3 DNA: TGTGCCAGCAGCGTAGATAAAGATACGCAGTATTTT. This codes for CASSVDKDTQYF.

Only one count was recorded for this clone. In DNA form, the CDR3 reads TGTGCCAGCAGCCCCCGTTCCGGGACTATTTCGGATACGCAGTATTTT. Protein sequence: CASSPRSGTISDTQYF. The chain is built from TRBV7-9 and TRBJ2-3; 7 positions match TRBD2. CDR1 is SEHNR and CDR2 is FQNEAQ in the germline V gene (reference sequence). The CDR3 is 16 amino acids. V was clipped by 5 bases and J by 6 bases; unmatched bases: 14. Drawing the rest from reference TRBV7-9 and TRBJ2-3, the complete variable domain is DTGVSQNPRHKITKRGQNVTFRCDPISEHNRLYWYRQTLGQGPEFLTYFQNEAQLEKSRLLSDRFSAERPKGSFSTLEIQRTEQGDSAMYLCASSPRSGTISDTQYFGPGTRLTVL.

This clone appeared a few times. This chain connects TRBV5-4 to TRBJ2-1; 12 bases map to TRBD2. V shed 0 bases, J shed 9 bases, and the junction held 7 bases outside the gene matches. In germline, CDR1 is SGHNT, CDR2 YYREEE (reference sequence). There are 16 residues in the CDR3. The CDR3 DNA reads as TGTGCCAGCAGCTTGGGCGCTAGCGGGGGGGCAGCTGAGCAGTTCTTC. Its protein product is CASSLGASGGAAEQFF. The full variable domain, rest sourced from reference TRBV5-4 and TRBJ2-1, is ETGVTQSPTHLIKTRGQQVTLRCSSQSGHNTVSWYQQALGQGPQFIFQYYREEENGRGNFPPRFSGLQFPNYSSELNVNALELDDSALYLCASSLGASGGAAEQFFGPGTRLTVL.

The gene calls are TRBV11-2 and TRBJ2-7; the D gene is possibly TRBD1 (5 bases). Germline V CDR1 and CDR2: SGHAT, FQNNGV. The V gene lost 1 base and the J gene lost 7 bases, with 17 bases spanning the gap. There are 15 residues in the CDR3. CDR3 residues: CASSLGTTPLSEQYF. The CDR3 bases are TGTGCCAGCAGCTTAGGGACAACTCCTCTTTCGGAGCAGTACTTC.

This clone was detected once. DNA of the CDR3: TGTGCCAGCAGTGAGGGAAGGGGGAAGGCCTACGAGCAGTACTTC. Its protein is CASSEGRGKAYEQYF. The chain employs TRBV6-1 and TRBJ2-7, with a tentative D call TRBD1 (6 bases). Trimming removed 3 bases at V and 2 bases at J, with 14 bases between. The CDR3 runs to 15 residues. Germline CDR1 reads MNHNS; CDR2 reads SASEGT.

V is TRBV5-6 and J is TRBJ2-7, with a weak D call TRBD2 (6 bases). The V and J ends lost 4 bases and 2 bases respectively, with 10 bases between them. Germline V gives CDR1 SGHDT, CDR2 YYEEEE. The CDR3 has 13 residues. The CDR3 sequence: CASSPTGAYEQYF. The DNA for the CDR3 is TGTGCCAGCAGCCCGACGGGAGCCTACGAGCAGTACTTC.

CDR3 coding DNA: TGTGCCAGCAGTGTGGAAACAGGTTCACCCCTCCACTTT. It yields the protein CASSVETGSPLHF. V usage is TRBV2 and J usage is TRBJ1-6; possibly TRBD1 for D (5 bases). The CDR3 totals 13 residues. The V and J ends lost 4 bases and 9 bases respectively, with 10 bases between them. In germline, CDR1 is SNHLY, CDR2 FYNNEI.

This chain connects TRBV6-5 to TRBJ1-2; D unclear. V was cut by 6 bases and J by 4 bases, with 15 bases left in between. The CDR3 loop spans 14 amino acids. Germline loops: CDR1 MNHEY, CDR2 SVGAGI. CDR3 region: CASRRVPLVYGYTF. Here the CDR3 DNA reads TGTGCCAGCAGGAGGGTCCCACTGGTCTATGGCTACACCTTC.

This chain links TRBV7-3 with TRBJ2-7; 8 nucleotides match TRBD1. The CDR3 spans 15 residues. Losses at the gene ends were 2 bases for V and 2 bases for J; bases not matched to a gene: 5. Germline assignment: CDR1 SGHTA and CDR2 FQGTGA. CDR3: CASSLEGTGPYEQYF. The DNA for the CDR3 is TGTGCCAGCAGCTTAGAGGGGACAGGACCCTACGAGCAGTACTTC.

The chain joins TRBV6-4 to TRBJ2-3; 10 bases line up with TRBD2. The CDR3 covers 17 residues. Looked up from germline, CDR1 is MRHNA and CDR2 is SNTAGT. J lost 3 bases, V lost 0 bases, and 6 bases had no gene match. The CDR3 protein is CASSDSASGGGTDTQYF. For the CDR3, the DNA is TGTGCCAGCAGTGACTCTGCTAGCGGGGGTGGAACAGATACGCAGTATTTT.

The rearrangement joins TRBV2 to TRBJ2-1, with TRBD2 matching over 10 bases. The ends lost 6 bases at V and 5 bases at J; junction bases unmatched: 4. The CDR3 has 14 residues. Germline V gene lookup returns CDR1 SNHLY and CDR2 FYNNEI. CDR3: CASSWTSGDNEQFF. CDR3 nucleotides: TGTGCCAGCAGCTGGACTAGCGGAGACAATGAGCAGTTCTTC.

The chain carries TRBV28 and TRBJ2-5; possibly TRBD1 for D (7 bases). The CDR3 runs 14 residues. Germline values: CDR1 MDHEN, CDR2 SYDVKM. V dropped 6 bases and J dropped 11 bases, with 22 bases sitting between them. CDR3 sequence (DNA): TGTGCCAGCAGCCCAGGGGGGAGTGAAATAGAGCAGTACTTC. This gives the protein CASSPGGSEIEQYF.

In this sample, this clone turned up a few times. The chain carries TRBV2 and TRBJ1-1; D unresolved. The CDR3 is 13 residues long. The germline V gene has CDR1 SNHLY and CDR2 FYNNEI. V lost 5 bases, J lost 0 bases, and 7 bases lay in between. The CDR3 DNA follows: TGTGCCAGCAGTAAGGAGATGAACACTGAAGCTTTCTTT. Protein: CASSKEMNTEAFF.

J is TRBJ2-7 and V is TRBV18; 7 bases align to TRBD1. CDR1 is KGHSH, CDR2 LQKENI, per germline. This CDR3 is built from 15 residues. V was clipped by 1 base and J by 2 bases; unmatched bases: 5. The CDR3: CASSPRQGEAYEQYF. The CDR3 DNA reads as TGTGCCAGCTCACCACGACAGGGCGAGGCCTACGAGCAGTACTTC.

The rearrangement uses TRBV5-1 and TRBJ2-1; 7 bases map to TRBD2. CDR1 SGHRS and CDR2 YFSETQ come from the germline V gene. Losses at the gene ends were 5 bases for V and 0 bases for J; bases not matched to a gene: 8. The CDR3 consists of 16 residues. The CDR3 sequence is CASRGSRGNSYNEQFF. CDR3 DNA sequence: TGCGCCAGCAGAGGATCGCGGGGGAACTCCTACAATGAGCAGTTCTTC.

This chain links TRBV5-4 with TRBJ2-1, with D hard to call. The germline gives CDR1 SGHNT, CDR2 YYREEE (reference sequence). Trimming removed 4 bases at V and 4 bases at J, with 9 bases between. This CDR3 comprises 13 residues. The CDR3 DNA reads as TGTGCCAGCAGCGTAGACTCGTACAATGAGCAGTTCTTC. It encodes CASSVDSYNEQFF.

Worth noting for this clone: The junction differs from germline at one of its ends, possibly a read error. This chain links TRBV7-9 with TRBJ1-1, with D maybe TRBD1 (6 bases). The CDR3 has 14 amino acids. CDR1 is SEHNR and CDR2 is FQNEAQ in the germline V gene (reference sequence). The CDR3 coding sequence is TGTTCCAGCAGCTTAGAGGGGGGGCACACTGAAGCTTTCTTT. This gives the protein CSSSLEGGHTEAFF.

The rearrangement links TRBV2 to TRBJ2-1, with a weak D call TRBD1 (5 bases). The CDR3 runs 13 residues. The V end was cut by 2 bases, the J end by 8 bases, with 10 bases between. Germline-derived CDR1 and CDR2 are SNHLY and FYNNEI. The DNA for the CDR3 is TGTGCCAGCAGTGAATCAGGGTTCCATGAGCAGTTCTTC. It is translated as CASSESGFHEQFF.

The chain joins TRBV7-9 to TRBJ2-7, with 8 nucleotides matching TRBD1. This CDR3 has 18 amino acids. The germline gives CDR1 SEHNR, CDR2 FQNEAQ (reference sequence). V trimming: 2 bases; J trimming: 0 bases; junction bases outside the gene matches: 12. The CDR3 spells CASSLTDPGTGNSYEQYF. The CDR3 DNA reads TGTGCCAGCAGCTTAACCGATCCCGGGACAGGAAACTCCTACGAGCAGTACTTC.

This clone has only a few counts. For the CDR3, the DNA is TGTGCCAGCAGTGAAAATAGCCAAGCGGAGCAGTACTTC. This sequence encodes CASSENSQAEQYF. This chain connects TRBV6-1 to TRBJ2-7; unclear D gene. The CDR3 contains 13 residues. CDR1 is MNHNS, CDR2 SASEGT, per germline. Trimming took 2 bases from V and 7 from J, leaving 12 bases between them.

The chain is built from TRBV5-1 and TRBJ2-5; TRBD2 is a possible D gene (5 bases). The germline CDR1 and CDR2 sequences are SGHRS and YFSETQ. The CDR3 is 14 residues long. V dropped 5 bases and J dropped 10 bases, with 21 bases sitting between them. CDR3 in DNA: TGCGCCAGCAGACGGCTGGCGGAATCTGAGGGCCAGTACTTC. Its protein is CASRRLAESEGQYF.

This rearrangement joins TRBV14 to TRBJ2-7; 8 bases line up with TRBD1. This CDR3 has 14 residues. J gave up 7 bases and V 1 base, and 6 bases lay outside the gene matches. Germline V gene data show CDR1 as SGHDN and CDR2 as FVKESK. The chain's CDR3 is CASSQGQGAREQYF. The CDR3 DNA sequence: TGTGCCAGCAGCCAAGGTCAGGGGGCGAGGGAGCAGTACTTC. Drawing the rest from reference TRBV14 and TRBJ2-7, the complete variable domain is EAGVTQFPSHSVIEKGQTVTLRCDPISGHDNLYWYRRVMGKEIKFLLHFVKESKQDESGMPNNRFLAERTGGTYSTLKVQPAELEDSGVYFCASSQGQGAREQYFGPGTRLTVT.

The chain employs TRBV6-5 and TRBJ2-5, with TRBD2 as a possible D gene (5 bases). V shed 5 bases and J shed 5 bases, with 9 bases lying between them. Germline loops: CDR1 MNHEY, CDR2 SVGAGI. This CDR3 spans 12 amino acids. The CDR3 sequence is CASSPTGETQYF. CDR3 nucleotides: TGTGCCAGCAGTCCGACGGGGGAGACCCAGTACTTC.

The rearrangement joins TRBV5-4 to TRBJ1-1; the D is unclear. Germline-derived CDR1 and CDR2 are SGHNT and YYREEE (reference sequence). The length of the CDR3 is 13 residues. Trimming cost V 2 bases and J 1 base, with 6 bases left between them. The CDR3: CASSLKQNTEAFF. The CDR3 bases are TGTGCCAGCAGCTTAAAACAGAACACTGAAGCTTTCTTT.

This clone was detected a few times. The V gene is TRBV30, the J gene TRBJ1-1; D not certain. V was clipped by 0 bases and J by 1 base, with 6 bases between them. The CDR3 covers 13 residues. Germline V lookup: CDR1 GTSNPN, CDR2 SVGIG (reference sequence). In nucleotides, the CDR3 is TGTGCCTGGAGTGTACTCCCGAACACTGAAGCTTTCTTT. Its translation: CAWSVLPNTEAFF.

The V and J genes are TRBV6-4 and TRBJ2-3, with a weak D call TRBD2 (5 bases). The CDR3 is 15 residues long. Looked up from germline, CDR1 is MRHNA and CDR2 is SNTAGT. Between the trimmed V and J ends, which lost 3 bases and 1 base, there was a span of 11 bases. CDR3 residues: CASSEAPAGTDTQYF. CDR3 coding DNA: TGTGCCAGCAGTGAAGCCCCAGCGGGCACAGATACGCAGTATTTT.

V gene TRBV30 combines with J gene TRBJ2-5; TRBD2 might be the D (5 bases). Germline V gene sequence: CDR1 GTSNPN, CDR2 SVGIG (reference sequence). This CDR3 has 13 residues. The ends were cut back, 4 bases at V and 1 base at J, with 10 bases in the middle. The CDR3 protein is CAWNRGTQETQYF. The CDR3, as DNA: TGTGCCTGGAATCGGGGAACCCAAGAGACCCAGTACTTC.